This TCR beta chain is drawn from a study of chemoradiotherapy in HPV16-positive cancers. About the research overall: Functional T-cell assays on two HPV16-positive patients' cells defined candidate HPV-specific clones and common TCR motifs.

The CDR3 sequence is 15 residues long. Deletions cut 2 bases from V and 4 bases from J, with 14 bases between. Germline values: CDR1 MNHNY, CDR2 SVGAGI (reference sequence). Assay used: immunoSEQ multiplex PCR; TCRdb lists only in-frame clones, some missing. Of around 30,000 clones detected, over 80% appear once; the ten largest clones hold 3.5% to 4%. Broader study findings: Only two HPV16-positive patients supplied the functional HPV-specificity definition. Candidate HPV-specific clones and E7-related TCR motifs grew in tumor during treatment.

A word on this clone: No antigen is known for it.

The origin of this receptor is a human donor with HPV-associated anogenital cancer. The material was blood, obtained from a patient who underwent chemoradiotherapy. The rearrangement links TRBV6-6 to TRBJ1-1; D ambiguous. Written as DNA, the CDR3 is TGTGCCAGCAGTTACCCGTTAGAAGCGGGCACTGAAGCTTTCTTT. It encodes CASSYPLEAGTEAFF.